The T cell receptor (beta chain) under discussion was sequenced for a study of blood T cell repertoires in COVID-19. Study-level background: The study drew acute and convalescent COVID-19 samples from the United States, Italy and Spain.

The table lists this clone with a count of one. CDR1 and CDR2 (germline): SNHLY, FYNNEI. The CDR3 runs to 15 residues. Trimming took 5 bases from V and 6 from J; bases not matched to a gene: 6. The data were produced by immunoSEQ multiplex PCR, yet TCRdb's version contains in-frame clones alone and is incomplete. Altogether under 200,000 clones are present, roughly 88% being singletons, with the ten largest covering approximately 2.2%. Input material: peripheral blood. The J gene is TRBJ2-3, the V gene TRBV2; 12 bases map to TRBD2. The source of this sequence is a man in his late teens or twenties with acute or convalescent COVID-19. This chain's CDR3 is CASSRLAGDWDTQYF. The DNA of the CDR3 is TGTGCCAGCAGTCGACTAGCGGGGGACTGGGATACGCAGTATTTT. Looking up the rest from reference TRBV2 and TRBJ2-3 gives the full variable domain: EPEVTQTPSHQVTQMGQEVILRCVPISNHLYFYWYRQILGQKVEFLVSFYNNEISEKSEIFDDQFSVERPDGSNFTLKIRSTKLEDSAMYFCASSRLAGDWDTQYFGPGTRLTVL.